The source of this T cell receptor beta chain is a study of cytomegalovirus exposure and HLA in healthy donors. This clone has more than one count but fewer than ten. In the PCR, 60 Vbeta and 13 Jbeta primers were used. Assay used: immunoSEQ multiplex PCR; TCRdb lists only in-frame clones, some missing. The data hold 100,000 to 150,000 clones, with roughly a tenth observed a single time. The CDR3 is 14 residues long. With V trimmed by 6 bases and J by 10 bases, 9 bases remained unmatched. CDR1 is MNHEY, CDR2 SVGAGI, per germline. This TCR was recovered from a woman between 18 and 30 years old in good health and CMV-seropositive. This chain links TRBV6-5 with TRBJ1-6; 7 nucleotides align to TRBD1. The sequencing sample was made of PBMCs. The CDR3, as DNA: TGTGCCAGCAGGAAGACAGGGAACCCATCACCCCTCCACTTT. Translation: CASRKTGNPSPLHF.